This TCR beta chain was found in a study of blood T cells in healthy people across ages. The second PCR ran roughly 6 to 11 cycles with a sample-barcoded 5' primer and J-beta primers. TCRdb reanalysed the 5' RACE reads using MiXCR and keeps one entry per CDR3 protein. The sample holds some 1 million distinct CDR3 sequences, under 55% seen once. Sequencing input: blood. The receptor's source is a woman in her sixties in good health.

CDR3 nucleotides: TGTGCCAGCAGTCAATATCAGCCCCAGCATTTT. Translating it yields CASSQYQPQHF. This rearrangement joins TRBV6-1 to TRBJ1-5; no clear D. V lost 5 bases and J lost 5, with 4 bases in between. Germline loops: CDR1 MNHNS, CDR2 SASEGT. The CDR3 has 11 amino acids.